This T cell receptor beta chain is from a study of T cells of healthy individuals. The table lists this clonotype with many counts. TCRdb used MiXCR to reprocess the 5' RACE reads, holding one entry per CDR3 protein. The table shows 65,000 to 95,000 distinct CDR3 sequences, with about 5.5% occurring only once. From germline, CDR1 is LGHNA and CDR2 YSLEER. The CDR3 has 16 residues. Trimming removed 0 bases from V and 5 bases from J, with 13 bases in between. The gene calls are TRBV4-3 and TRBJ1-4; tentative D call: TRBD1 (5 bases). This TCR derives from a female donor in good health. This CDR3 reads CASSQDHRGGNEKLFF. DNA for the CDR3: TGCGCCAGCAGCCAAGATCACCGGGGGGGGAATGAAAAACTGTTTTTT.